This note documents a single T cell receptor beta chain sequence. The sample comes from a study of blood T cell repertoires in COVID-19. As for the study in general: The origin of the acute and convalescent COVID-19 samples was the United States, Italy and Spain. PBMCs, B-cell-depleted T cells, or T cells provided the cDNA or gDNA that made up the material.

Trimming removed 6 bases from V and 3 bases from J; junction bases left unmatched: 11. The length of the CDR3 is 18 residues. Germline V gene lookup returns CDR1 SEHNR and CDR2 FQNEAQ (reference sequence). Original methodology: Reference gene primer amplification gave estimated nucleated cell counts. TCRdb keeps only in-frame clones here, not all; method: immunoSEQ multiplex PCR. The DNA was the basis for D and trimming; V, J and clone size are from that table. Here the sample spans under 300,000 clones, 86% being singletons. The chain uses TRBV7-9 and TRBJ1-6; 10 bases align to TRBD1. The sequenced sample consisted of peripheral blood. This sequence originates from a man younger than 40 who had recovered from COVID-19. DNA for the CDR3: TGTGCCAGCAGTCCCGGGACAGGGGTTTCTTTCTATAATTCACCCCTCCACTTT. Translation: CASSPGTGVSFYNSPLHF.